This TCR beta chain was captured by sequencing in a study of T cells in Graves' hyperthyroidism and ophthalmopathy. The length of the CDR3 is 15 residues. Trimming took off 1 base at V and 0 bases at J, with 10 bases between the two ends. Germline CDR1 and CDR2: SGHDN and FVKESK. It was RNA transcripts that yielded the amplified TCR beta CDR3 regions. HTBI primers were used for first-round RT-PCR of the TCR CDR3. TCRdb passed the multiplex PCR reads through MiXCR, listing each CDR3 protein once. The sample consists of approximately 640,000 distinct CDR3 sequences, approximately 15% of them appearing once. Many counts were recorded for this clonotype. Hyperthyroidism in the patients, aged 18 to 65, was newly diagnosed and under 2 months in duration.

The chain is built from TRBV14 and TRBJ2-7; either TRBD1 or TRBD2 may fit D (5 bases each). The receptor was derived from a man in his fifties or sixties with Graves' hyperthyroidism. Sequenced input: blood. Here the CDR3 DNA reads TGTGCCAGCAGCCAAGCCAGGGAGAGCTCCTACGAGCAGTACTTC. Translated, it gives CASSQARESSYEQYF.